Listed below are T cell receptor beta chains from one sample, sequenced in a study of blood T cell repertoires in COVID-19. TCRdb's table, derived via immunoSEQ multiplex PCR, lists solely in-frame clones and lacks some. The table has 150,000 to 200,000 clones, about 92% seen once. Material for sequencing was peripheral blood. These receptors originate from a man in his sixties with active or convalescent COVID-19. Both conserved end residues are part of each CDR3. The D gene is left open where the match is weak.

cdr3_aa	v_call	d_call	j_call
CASRQTGTAIPLNTGELFF	TRBV5-1	TRBD1	TRBJ2-2
CASSEYRDTGELFF	TRBV25-1	NA	TRBJ2-2
CASSKRGAEAFF	TRBV23-1	NA	TRBJ1-1
CASSIGQFGYTF	TRBV19	NA	TRBJ1-2
CASSRERGSYEQYF	TRBV19	TRBD2	TRBJ2-7
CASRGGTGELFF	TRBV5-4	NA	TRBJ2-2
CASSEYGIGGPYEQYF	TRBV6-1	TRBD1	TRBJ2-7
CASSIGQGVGNSPLHF	TRBV19	TRBD1	TRBJ1-6
CASSPDSLWEQFF	TRBV19	NA	TRBJ2-1
CASSLAAGPYEQYF	TRBV11-3	TRBD2	TRBJ2-7
CAIKGLAGGEMLYF	TRBV10-3	TRBD2	TRBJ2-7
CASTDRGQRETQYF	TRBV2	TRBD1	TRBJ2-5
CASRDRTHYGYTF	TRBV19	TRBD1	TRBJ1-2
CASSPRLYSGNTIYF	TRBV28	NA	TRBJ1-3
CASSWTGGSEQYF	TRBV5-4	TRBD1	TRBJ2-7
CASSPGQGSSYEQYF	TRBV18	TRBD1	TRBJ2-7
CASSRPTSGVDEQFF	TRBV5-6	TRBD2	TRBJ2-1
CASSLNGLDTQYF	TRBV11-3	NA	TRBJ2-3
CAISGQQGASDTQYF	TRBV10-3	TRBD1	TRBJ2-3
CAWNRDREGYTF	TRBV30	TRBD1	TRBJ1-2
CASRTGHLPNTGELFF	TRBV5-1	NA	TRBJ2-2
CATSRDRTDPVLSYEQYF	TRBV15	NA	TRBJ2-7
CASSLDRGSQPQHF	TRBV6-5	TRBD1	TRBJ1-5
CSADRGAAFF	TRBV20-1	TRBD1	TRBJ1-1